The present TCR beta chain was sequenced within a study of T cells in Graves' hyperthyroidism and ophthalmopathy. In its sample, this clonotype was seen many times. The CDR3 regions of TCR beta were amplified from RNA transcripts. First-round RT-PCR of the TCR CDR3 relied on the HTBI primer set. TCRdb redid the calling of the multiplex PCR reads with MiXCR, one entry per CDR3 protein. The table lists over 500,000 distinct CDR3 sequences, around 16% of them singletons, with about 31% in the top ten. Sequences were obtained from blood. This clonotype was obtained from a woman aged 25 to 39 with Graves' ophthalmopathy.

The CDR3 reads CASREREIRNEQFF. In nucleotides, the CDR3 is TGCGCCAGCAGGGAGCGGGAGATACGGAATGAGCAGTTCTTC. The J gene is TRBJ2-1, the V gene TRBV5-1; TRBD2 agrees at 8 bases. The CDR3 is 14 amino acids. V gave up 5 bases and J gave up 7 bases; unmatched junction bases: 8. Germline V gene data show CDR1 as SGHRS and CDR2 as YFSETQ.